A selection of T cell receptor beta chains follows, all from one sample in a study of blood T cell repertoires in COVID-19. Some clones are missing from TCRdb's copy, which holds only in-frame ones; the method was immunoSEQ multiplex PCR. The table lists approximately 45,000 clones, roughly 84% of them singletons. Sequences were obtained from peripheral blood. The receptor set was obtained from a human donor in a cohort sampled during active COVID-19. CDR3s include the opening cysteine and the closing phenylalanine or tryptophan.

V gene	J gene	CDR3 length	CDR3 protein
TRBV18	TRBJ2-1	15	CASSPQGPPSNEQFF
TRBV11-2	TRBJ1-1	17	CASSSLVSPGRVTEAFF
TRBV6-5	TRBJ2-1	15	CASSYLAGGPTEQFF
TRBV11-2	TRBJ2-3	14	CASQKREGADTQYF
TRBV7-2	TRBJ2-5	15	CASSLAAGLGETQYF
TRBV28	TRBJ2-7	15	CASSPTGTGGYEQYF
TRBV18	TRBJ2-7	17	CASSPRRPGQGSYEQYF
TRBV29-1	TRBJ2-7	12	CSVGKPPYEQYF
TRBV5-5	TRBJ1-6	14	CASSRWTGDSPLHF
TRBV7-3	TRBJ2-7	16	CASSSPGGRGNYEQYF
TRBV19	TRBJ2-6	18	CASSNIRDTFSGANVLTF
TRBV18	TRBJ2-3	15	CASSSRQGGTDTQYF
TRBV18	TRBJ1-1	15	CASSPSRGTNTEAFF
TRBV5-6	TRBJ1-1	16	CASSLEVRGMNTEAFF
TRBV27	TRBJ1-1	14	CASSGQGANTEAFF
TRBV19	TRBJ1-1	13	CASKAGVRAEAFF
TRBV10-2	TRBJ1-3	15	CASSDTSTSGNTIYF
TRBV30	TRBJ2-5	13	CAWRGLGQETQYF
TRBV18	TRBJ2-5	14	CASSPVQGRETQYF
TRBV28	TRBJ1-4	15	CASCSQGAIEEKLFF
TRBV5-6	TRBJ2-3	16	CASSLDGLAYTDTQYF
TRBV7-6	TRBJ2-3	12	CTSSLVADTQYF
TRBV7-3	TRBJ1-1	15	CASSLSGHPVTEAFF
TRBV5-4	TRBJ2-7	14	CASSSGQGAGEQYF
TRBV3-1/TRBV3-2	TRBJ1-1	13	CASSQRTGSEAFF